The rows below give T cell receptor beta chains drawn from one sample of a study of blood T cell repertoires in COVID-19. Assay used: immunoSEQ multiplex PCR; TCRdb lists only in-frame clones, some missing. Among 250,000 or so clones, about 89% were seen once, and the ten largest hold about 2.6%. Sequenced material: PBMCs or T cells enriched from blood (not recorded which). These TCRs come from a woman aged 18-29 years who had recovered from COVID-19. Both conserved end residues are part of each CDR3. A D gene is named only where the DNA matches it firmly. For some rows the clone size is stated as once, few or many, or as a class when expanded; others skip it.

V: TRBV9; length: 16; D: TRBD1; J: TRBJ2-4; size: -; DNA: TGTGCCAGCTCACTCCGGGACAGGGATTATTTGAACATTCAGTACTTC; CDR3: CASSLRDRDYLNIQYF
V: TRBV10-1; length: 15; D: TRBD2; J: TRBJ2-3; size: once; DNA: TGCGCCAGCAGCGGACTAGCGGACATCACAGATACGCAGTATTTT; CDR3: CASSGLADITDTQYF
V: TRBV3-1/TRBV3-2; length: 16; D: -; J: TRBJ1-3; size: -; DNA: TGTGCCAGCAGCCAAGATCTATCCGCGTCTGGAAACACCATATATTTT; CDR3: CASSQDLSASGNTIYF
V: TRBV5-1; length: 16; D: TRBD2; J: TRBJ2-7; size: -; DNA: TGCGCCAGCAGCCGTGACGGACTAGCGGGAGTATACGAGCAGTACTTT; CDR3: CASSRDGLAGVYEQYF
V: TRBV14; length: 16; D: -; J: TRBJ2-1; size: once; DNA: TGTGCCAGCAGCCAAGATATGGAACAGTCGGACAATGAGCAGTTCTTC; CDR3: CASSQDMEQSDNEQFF
V: TRBV2; length: 13; D: -; J: TRBJ2-7; size: -; DNA: TGTGCCAGCAGTCCCCTGACTAGCTACGAGCAGTACTTC; CDR3: CASSPLTSYEQYF
V: TRBV9; length: 15; D: TRBD1; J: TRBJ1-2; size: -; DNA: TGTGCCAGCAGCGTAGTGGCAGGGGGCGCGTCAGGCTACACCTTC; CDR3: CASSVVAGGASGYTF
V: TRBV19; length: 15; D: TRBD2; J: TRBJ2-7; size: -; DNA: TGTGCCAGTAGTATAGAGCCGGGAGGGCCCTACGAGCAGTACTTC; CDR3: CASSIEPGGPYEQYF
V: TRBV19; length: 14; D: -; J: TRBJ2-7; size: -; DNA: TGTGCCAGTAGTCATACCGGGACAACCTACGAGCAGTACTTC; CDR3: CASSHTGTTYEQYF
V: TRBV7-6; length: 13; D: -; J: TRBJ1-3; size: -; DNA: TGTGCCAGCAGCTCTTTCTCTGGAAACACCATATATTTT; CDR3: CASSSFSGNTIYF
V: TRBV6-5; length: 13; D: -; J: TRBJ1-1; size: -; DNA: TGTGCCAGCACCAGGCACAGGGACGGTGAAGCTTTCTTT; CDR3: CASTRHRDGEAFF
V: TRBV3-1/TRBV3-2; length: 17; D: -; J: TRBJ2-3; size: -; DNA: TGTGCCAGCAGCCAAGGTCAGGGTCTCCAAAGCACAGATACGCAGTATTTT; CDR3: CASSQGQGLQSTDTQYF
V: TRBV5-5; length: 15; D: TRBD2; J: TRBJ2-1; size: -; DNA: TGTGCCAGCAGCTTGGGCGCGGGAGAGATGTATGAGCAGTTCTTC; CDR3: CASSLGAGEMYEQFF
V: TRBV11-2; length: 15; D: -; J: TRBJ1-1; size: -; DNA: TGTGCCAGCAGCCCTACAGGGCCTTGGGGCACTGAAGCTTTCTTT; CDR3: CASSPTGPWGTEAFF
V: TRBV10-3; length: 11; D: TRBD1; J: TRBJ2-7; size: -; DNA: TGTGCCATCCGACAGGGCTACGAGCAGTACTTC; CDR3: CAIRQGYEQYF
V: TRBV7-9; length: 16; D: TRBD1; J: TRBJ2-3; size: once; DNA: TGTGCCAGCAGCTTAGGAAGGACAGGGGGCACGGATACGCAGTATTTT; CDR3: CASSLGRTGGTDTQYF
V: TRBV5-6; length: 15; D: TRBD1; J: TRBJ1-1; size: -; DNA: TGTGCCAGCAGTTTAGACAGGGGGCTGATCACTGAAGCTTTCTTT; CDR3: CASSLDRGLITEAFF
V: TRBV10-2; length: 12; D: TRBD1; J: TRBJ1-2; size: -; DNA: TGCGCCAGCCGGACAGGCTACTATGGCTACACCTTC; CDR3: CASRTGYYGYTF